Presented here are 4 T cell receptor beta chains from one specimen sequenced in a study of cytomegalovirus exposure and HLA in healthy donors. The PCR was carried out with 60 Vbeta primers and 13 Jbeta primers. TCRdb's table, derived via immunoSEQ multiplex PCR, lists solely in-frame clones and lacks some. This sample has under 250,000 clones, with about 81% found just once. The sequenced material came from PBMCs. These receptor sequences come from a woman aged 40 to 49 in good health and CMV-seronegative.

The rearrangement uses TRBV5-1 and TRBJ2-7; 9 nucleotides line up with TRBD1. V gave up 5 bases and J gave up 0 bases; unmatched junction bases: 0. This CDR3 spans 13 amino acids. In germline, CDR1 is SGHRS, CDR2 YFSETQ. The CDR3 DNA reads TGCGCCAGCAGGACAGGGGGCTCCTACGAGCAGTACTTC. Its protein is CASRTGGSYEQYF.

This chain links TRBV2 with TRBJ2-1; perhaps TRBD2 as D (6 bases). This CDR3 comprises 17 residues. V lost 5 bases and J 10 bases, leaving 27 bases between the germline ends. Germline CDR1 and CDR2: SNHLY and FYNNEI. CDR3 DNA sequence: TGTGCCAGCAGTTCACCGCCGATAGGGACCGGGAGAGGGGAGCAGTTCTTC. Its protein product is CASSSPPIGTGRGEQFF.

CDR3 bases: TGCGCCAGCAGCAGGGAACCCAGCACAGATACGCAGTATTTT. Protein sequence: CASSREPSTDTQYF. The chain links TRBV10-1 to TRBJ2-3; a possible D gene is TRBD1 (5 bases). Per the germline V gene, CDR1 is WNHNN and CDR2 is SYGVQD (reference sequence). There are 14 residues in the CDR3. V lost 6 bases and J lost 0, with 10 bases in between.

J is TRBJ2-7 and V is TRBV5-6; D might be TRBD2 (6 bases). This CDR3 has 15 residues. V lost 3 bases and J 0 bases, leaving 13 bases between the germline ends. Per germline, CDR1 SGHDT and CDR2 YYEEEE. The CDR3 loop reads CASSSRGTHSYEQYF. CDR3 nucleotides: TGTGCCAGCAGCTCTCGGGGGACGCACTCCTACGAGCAGTACTTC.